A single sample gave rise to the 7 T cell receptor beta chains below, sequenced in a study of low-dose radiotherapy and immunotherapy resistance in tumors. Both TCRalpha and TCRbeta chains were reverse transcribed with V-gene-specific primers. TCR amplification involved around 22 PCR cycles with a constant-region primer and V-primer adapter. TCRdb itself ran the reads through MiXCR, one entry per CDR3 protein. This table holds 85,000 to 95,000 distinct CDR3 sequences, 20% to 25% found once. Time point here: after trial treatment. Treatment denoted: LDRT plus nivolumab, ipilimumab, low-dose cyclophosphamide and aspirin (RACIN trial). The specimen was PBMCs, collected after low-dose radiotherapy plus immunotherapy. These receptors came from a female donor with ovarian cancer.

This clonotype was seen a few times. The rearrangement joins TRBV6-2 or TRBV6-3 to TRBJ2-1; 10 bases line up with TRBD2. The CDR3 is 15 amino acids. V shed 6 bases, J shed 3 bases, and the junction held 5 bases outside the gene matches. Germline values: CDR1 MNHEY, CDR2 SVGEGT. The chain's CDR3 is CASRHGLAVYNEQFF. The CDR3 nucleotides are TGTGCCAGCAGACACGGACTAGCGGTCTACAATGAGCAGTTCTTC.

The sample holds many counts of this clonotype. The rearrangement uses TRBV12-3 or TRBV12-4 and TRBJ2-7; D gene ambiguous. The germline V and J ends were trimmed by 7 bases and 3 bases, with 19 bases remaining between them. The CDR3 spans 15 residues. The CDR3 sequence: CASTLWSKEIYEQYF. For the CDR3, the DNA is TGTGCCAGCACCCTTTGGAGCAAAGAGATCTACGAGCAGTACTTC.

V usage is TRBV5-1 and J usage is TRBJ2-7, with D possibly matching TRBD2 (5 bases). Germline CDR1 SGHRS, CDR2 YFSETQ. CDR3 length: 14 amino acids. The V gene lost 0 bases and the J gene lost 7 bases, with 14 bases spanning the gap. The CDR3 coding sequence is TGCGCCAGCAGCTTGGTTCAGGAGGTAGGAGAGCAGTACTTC. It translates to CASSLVQEVGEQYF.

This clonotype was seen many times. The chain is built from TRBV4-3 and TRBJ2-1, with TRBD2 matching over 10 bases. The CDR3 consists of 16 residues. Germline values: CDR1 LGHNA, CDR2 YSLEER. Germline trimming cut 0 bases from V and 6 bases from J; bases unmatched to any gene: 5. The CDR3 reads CASSQDVAGGRNEQFF. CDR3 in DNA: TGCGCCAGCAGCCAAGATGTAGCGGGAGGCCGCAATGAGCAGTTCTTC.

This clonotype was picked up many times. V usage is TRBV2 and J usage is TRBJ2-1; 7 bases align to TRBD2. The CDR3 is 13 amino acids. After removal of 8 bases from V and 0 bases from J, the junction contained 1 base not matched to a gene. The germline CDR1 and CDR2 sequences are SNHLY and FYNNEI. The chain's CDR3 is CASQRGSYNEQFF. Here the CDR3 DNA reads TGTGCCAGCCAGCGGGGCTCCTACAATGAGCAGTTCTTC.

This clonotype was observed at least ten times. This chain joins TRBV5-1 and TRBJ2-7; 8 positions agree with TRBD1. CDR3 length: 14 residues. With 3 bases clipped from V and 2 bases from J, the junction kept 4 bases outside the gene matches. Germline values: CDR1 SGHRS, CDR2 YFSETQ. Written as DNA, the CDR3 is TGCGCCAGCAGCTGGACAGGGAAACCCTACGAGCAGTACTTC. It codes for CASSWTGKPYEQYF.

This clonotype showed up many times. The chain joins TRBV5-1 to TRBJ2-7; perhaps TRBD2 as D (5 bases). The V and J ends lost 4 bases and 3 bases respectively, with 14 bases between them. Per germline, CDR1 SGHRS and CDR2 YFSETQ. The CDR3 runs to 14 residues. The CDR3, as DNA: TGCGCCAGCAGCCCTGACGGGATGTACTACGAGCAGTACTTC. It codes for CASSPDGMYYEQYF.